The present entry profiles one T cell receptor (beta chain) with its context. The antigen it recognizes is unknown. One base away there is no much larger clone; base qualities are not given. The sample belongs to a study of CD4 and CD8 cells across lung adenocarcinoma regions (dated by TCRdb to the late 2010s). Context from the whole study: Intratumor heterogeneity of the T cell receptor repertoire was examined by comparing tumor centers with tumor margins.

Based on the germline V gene, the CDR1 and CDR2 sequences are ENHRY and SYGVKD. Clipping removes 11 bases from V and 10 bases from J, with 17 as the unmatched junction base count. The CDR3 numbers 14 residues from cysteine through phenylalanine. Only CDR3 DNA is held: 42 bases, read in frame from base 1. The library was produced with PCR. The run used a HiSeq X Ten. TCRdb reprocessed the public reads (quality trimming at Q25 with fastp, clone calling with MiXCR) and kept in-frame beta chains. Entries that share a CDR3 protein sequence are merged under the most common genes and DNA. In this sample the table shows under 30,000 distinct CDR3 sequences, about 50% of which occur a single time. Around 42% of the sample is held by the ten biggest clonotypes. Patients with localized lung adenocarcinoma, a subtype of non-small cell lung cancer, were used as donors. These samples came from the centers of localized lung adenocarcinomas. For TCR repertoire analysis, CD8+ T cells from tumor tissue were profiled separately from CD4+ T cells.

In this chain, TRBV10-3 is recombined with TRBJ2-1; TRBD2 agrees with 7 junctional bases. The specimen sequenced was CD8+ T cells from the center of a lung tumor. What this sample's cell subset or site label stands for: tumor center region. The TCR sequence derives from a male donor with lung adenocarcinoma. The CD4 and CD8 labels of this study may be unreliable. The nucleotide sequence reads TGTGCCTTGAGTTTAAGCGGGACTCTGGGGGAGCAGTTCTTC. The encoded protein is CALSLSGTLGEQFF.